The 3 T cell receptor beta chains given below trace back to one sample, sequenced in a study of cytomegalovirus exposure and HLA in healthy donors. Primers for the PCR totalled 60 Vbeta and 13 Jbeta. Some clones are missing from TCRdb's copy, which holds only in-frame ones; the method was immunoSEQ multiplex PCR. Its table records 150,000 to 200,000 clones. The sample taken for sequencing was PBMCs. Source of these receptors: a young woman in good health and CMV-seropositive.

The J gene is TRBJ1-4, the V gene TRBV7-6; the D is unclear. Germline assignment: CDR1 SGHVS and CDR2 FNYEAQ. Trimming cost V 4 bases and J 4 bases, with 16 bases left between them. The CDR3 sequence is 16 residues long. The CDR3 sequence: CASSSPFDRDNEKLFF. The CDR3 nucleotides are TGTGCCAGCAGCTCCCCTTTTGACCGGGATAATGAAAAACTGTTTTTT.

The V and J genes are TRBV4-1 and TRBJ2-1; D gene ambiguous. The CDR3 length is 14 residues. Trimming pared 1 base from V and 10 bases from J, leaving 14 bases between. Germline V lookup: CDR1 MGHRA, CDR2 YSYEKL. CDR3 coding DNA: TGCGCCAGCAGCCAAGGACCAAAATTGGGCGAGCAGTTCTTC. Protein product: CASSQGPKLGEQFF.

The chain recombines TRBV7-7 with TRBJ1-6, with D tentatively TRBD1 (6 bases). This CDR3 has 13 residues. CDR1 is SSHAT, CDR2 FNYEAQ, per germline (reference sequence). CDR3 in DNA: TGTGCTAGTGCCAGGGGCGGAGGTTCACCCCTCCACTTT. It translates to CASARGGGSPLHF.